One sample yielded the 22 T cell receptor beta chains listed below, sequenced in a study of CD8+ T cells in alopecia areata. Following extraction, RNA underwent reverse transcription to cDNA, which served as the sequencing template. Assay used: immunoSEQ multiplex PCR; TCRdb lists only in-frame clones, some missing. The sample has 90,000 to 130,000 clones, 45% to 60% seen once; the top ten hold around 23%. Sequences were obtained from NKG2D-low CD8+ T cells sorted from blood. The origin of the receptors is a human donor with alopecia areata.

The chain links TRBV27 to TRBJ2-5; D is possibly TRBD2 (6 bases). The CDR3 sequence is 13 residues long. The V gene's germline CDR1 is MNHEY and CDR2 SMNVEV (reference sequence). Trimming shortened V by 3 bases and J by 5 bases, and 10 bases separated the two germline ends. This chain's CDR3 is CASSLGGLETQYF. In DNA, the CDR3 is TGTGCCAGCAGTTTGGGGGGTCTGGAGACCCAGTACTTC.

Only a few counts were recorded for this clone. Other DNA sequences from this sample encode an identical CDR3 as well. The J gene is TRBJ2-3, the V gene TRBV28; D not resolved. The CDR3 runs 11 residues. Germline CDR1 is MDHEN and CDR2 is SYDVKM. The ends were cut back, 3 bases at V and 2 bases at J, with 0 bases in the middle. CDR3 residues: CASSFTDTQYF. The CDR3 nucleotides read TGTGCCAGCAGTTTCACAGATACGCAGTATTTT. Looking up the rest from reference TRBV28 and TRBJ2-3 gives the full variable domain: DVKVTQSSRYLVKRTGEKVFLECVQDMDHENMFWYRQDPGLGLRLIYFSYDVKMKEKGDIPEGYSVSREKKERFSLILESASTNQTSMYLCASSFTDTQYFGPGTRLTVL.

J is TRBJ2-7 and V is TRBV29-1; no firm D call. The CDR3 is 12 residues long. V lost 3 bases to trimming and J lost 1 base, with 7 bases between them. Germline CDR1 SQVTM, CDR2 ANQGSEA. The CDR3 spells CSVDFGSYEQYF. The CDR3 DNA is TGCAGCGTTGATTTTGGTTCCTACGAGCAGTACTTC.

This clone was seen once. The genes are TRBV2 and TRBJ2-1; TRBD2 matches 7 bases. Germline V gene sequence: CDR1 SNHLY, CDR2 FYNNEI. Trimming cost V 8 bases and J 9 bases; bases outside gene matches: 10. This CDR3 region has 13 residues. The CDR3 DNA reads TGTGCCAGCGGTTACGAGACTAGCATTGAGCAGTTCTTC. Residues: CASGYETSIEQFF.

This chain links TRBV10-2 with TRBJ2-7; 11 nucleotides align to TRBD1. V was pared by 6 bases and J by 3 bases, with 4 bases of the junction left unmatched. Germline V CDR1 and CDR2: WSHSY, SAAADI. The CDR3 is 14 residues long. The CDR3 DNA reads as TGCGCCAGCAGGGGGGGACAGGGGGGCTACGAGCAGTACTTC. The encoded protein is CASRGGQGGYEQYF.

This clone was observed a few times. The chain links TRBV5-1 to TRBJ2-5, with D uncertain. V was cut by 1 base and J by 1 base, with 5 bases left in between. Germline V gives CDR1 SGHRS, CDR2 YFSETQ. The CDR3 covers 13 residues. The CDR3 nucleotides read TGCGCCAGCAGCTTGCCCTTCCAAGAGACCCAGTACTTC. Its protein is CASSLPFQETQYF.

This rearrangement joins TRBV29-1 to TRBJ1-3; no clear D gene. V was cut by 7 bases and J by 3 bases, with 22 bases left in between. Germline V gene data show CDR1 as SQVTM and CDR2 as ANQGSEA. CDR3 length: 16 residues. The CDR3 bases are TGCAGCGCTTGGCTGGGAGAGGGCCTTTATGGAAACACCATATATTTT. Translation gives CSAWLGEGLYGNTIYF.

The rearrangement links TRBV5-1 to TRBJ2-7; tentative D call: TRBD2 (6 bases). The CDR3 sequence is 13 residues long. V was cut by 3 bases and J by 3 bases, with 10 bases left in between. The germline CDR1 and CDR2 sequences are SGHRS and YFSETQ. The CDR3: CASSWGDGYEQYF. DNA of the CDR3: TGCGCCAGCAGCTGGGGGGACGGCTACGAGCAGTACTTC.

With regard to this clone: A read error is possible here, since a much larger clone lies one base away. This rearrangement joins TRBV27 to TRBJ1-1; no definite D call. The germline CDR1 and CDR2 sequences are MNHEY and SMNVEV (reference sequence). Deletions cut 6 bases from V and 4 bases from J, with 9 bases between. CDR3 length: 12 amino acids. The CDR3, as DNA: TGTGCCAGCAGCACCTGGGGCACTGAAGCTTTCTTT. Encoded protein: CASSTWGTEAFF.

This clone was seen a handful of times. The chain joins TRBV7-9 to TRBJ2-7; possible D gene TRBD1, 6 bases. The CDR3 runs 12 residues. The V end lost 8 bases, the J end lost 5 bases, and 13 bases lay between the germline ends. The germline gives CDR1 SEHNR, CDR2 FQNEAQ (reference sequence). CDR3 DNA: TGTGCCAGCGCCCAGGGGTCCGACGAGCAGTACTTC. Protein: CASAQGSDEQYF.

The chain combines TRBV30 with TRBJ2-7, with D perhaps TRBD2 (5 bases). This CDR3 contains 15 residues. V was clipped by 0 bases and J by 0 bases, with 12 bases between them. Germline CDR1 is GTSNPN and CDR2 is SVGIG (reference sequence). The CDR3 protein is CAWSVRGTLSYEQYF. CDR3 nucleotides: TGTGCCTGGAGTGTACGGGGTACACTCTCCTACGAGCAGTACTTC.

This clone was detected only a few times. The same CDR3 also results from other DNA sequences found in this sample. The chain is built from TRBV13 and TRBJ2-3; D is ambiguous. There are 14 residues in the CDR3. V shed 1 base and J shed 0 bases, with 5 bases lying between them. From germline, CDR1 is PRHDT and CDR2 FYEKMQ (reference sequence). In DNA form, the CDR3 reads TGTGCCAGCAGCTTAGCCGACAGCACAGATACGCAGTATTTT. The encoded protein is CASSLADSTDTQYF.

This clone was recorded a few times. The chain recombines TRBV28 with TRBJ2-7; D remains unclear. Germline CDR1 MDHEN, CDR2 SYDVKM. The CDR3 spans 10 residues. V lost 6 bases and J lost 6, with 6 bases in between. The CDR3 spells CASSSGEQYF. The CDR3 DNA is TGTGCCAGCAGCTCCGGCGAGCAGTACTTC.

This clone was counted a few times. A junction end diverges from the germline sequence, so it may reflect a read error. For the CDR3, the DNA is TGTGCTAGCAGCCCAAGACTCCGGACTGACTACAATGAGCAGTTCTTC. Translating gives CASSPRLRTDYNEQFF. V and J are TRBV7-7 and TRBJ2-1, with a tentative D call TRBD2 (5 bases). The CDR3 consists of 16 residues. Germline CDR1 reads SSHAT; CDR2 reads FNYEAQ (reference sequence).

The chain joins TRBV29-1 to TRBJ2-1, with 13 bases that match TRBD2. V lost 5 bases and J lost 4; bases outside the gene matches: 2. Germline V CDR1 and CDR2: SQVTM, ANQGSEA. The CDR3 covers 14 residues. CDR3 sequence (DNA): TGCAGCGTTAGGACTAGCGGGAGTTACAATGAGCAGTTCTTC. This gives the protein CSVRTSGSYNEQFF.

The gene calls are TRBV27 and TRBJ1-2; D is perhaps TRBD1 (5 bases). The CDR3 has 14 amino acids. Germline-derived CDR1 and CDR2 are MNHEY and SMNVEV (reference sequence). Trimming removed 6 bases at V and 4 bases at J, with 15 bases between. In DNA form, the CDR3 reads TGTGCCAGCAGGGGACCGACGGAAGGCTATGGCTACACCTTC. Its translation is CASRGPTEGYGYTF.

The chain is built from TRBV6-5 and TRBJ2-1, with TRBD2 matching 16 bases. The germline V gene has CDR1 MNHEY and CDR2 SVGAGI. The CDR3 is 14 residues long. Losses at the gene ends were 6 bases for V and 10 bases for J; bases not matched to a gene: 3. CDR3 coding DNA: TGTGCCAGCAGGCAGGGACTAGCGGGAGGGGAGCAGTTCTTC. This translates into CASRQGLAGGEQFF.

This chain joins TRBV4-1 and TRBJ1-2; D not certain. Germline V lookup: CDR1 MGHRA, CDR2 YSYEKL. The CDR3 is 15 residues long. Trimming removed 0 bases at V and 1 base at J, with 9 bases between. The CDR3 bases are TGCGCCAGCAGCCAAGATGTTCCCAGTAACTATGGCTACACCTTC. Encoded protein: CASSQDVPSNYGYTF.

V gene TRBV25-1 combines with J gene TRBJ1-1; unclear D gene. Germline lookup yields CDR1 MGHDK and CDR2 SYGVNS. This CDR3 comprises 15 residues. V lost 4 bases and J lost 4, with 16 bases in between. The CDR3 is CASSGWDVKGTEAFF. The CDR3 DNA is TGTGCCAGCAGTGGGTGGGATGTAAAGGGCACTGAAGCTTTCTTT.

The rearrangement uses TRBV19 and TRBJ1-5; D possibly corresponds to TRBD1 (6 bases). This CDR3 has 12 amino acids. Germline values: CDR1 LNHDA, CDR2 SQIVND (reference sequence). The V end lost 9 bases, the J end lost 6 bases, and 12 bases lay between the germline ends. Here the CDR3 reads CASTLGAQPQHF. The CDR3 DNA follows: TGTGCCAGCACTCTGGGGGCTCAGCCCCAGCATTTT.

The chain uses TRBV13 and TRBJ1-3; maybe TRBD1 (5 bases). The ends were cut back, 6 bases at V and 1 base at J, with 7 bases in the middle. Germline V gene data show CDR1 as PRHDT and CDR2 as FYEKMQ (reference sequence). CDR3 length: 13 residues. The CDR3 is CASRGQSGNTIYF. The CDR3 coding sequence is TGTGCCAGCAGAGGACAATCTGGAAACACCATATATTTT.

V gene TRBV9 combines with J gene TRBJ2-2; D is perhaps TRBD1 or TRBD2 (5 bases each). Germline CDR1 and CDR2: SGDLS and YYNGEE. V gave up 3 bases and J gave up 8 bases, with 20 bases separating them. CDR3 length equals 16 residues. DNA for the CDR3: TGTGCCAGCAGCGCCGACCCCCGGGGCCCTACGGGGGAGCTGTTTTTT. Residues: CASSADPRGPTGELFF.